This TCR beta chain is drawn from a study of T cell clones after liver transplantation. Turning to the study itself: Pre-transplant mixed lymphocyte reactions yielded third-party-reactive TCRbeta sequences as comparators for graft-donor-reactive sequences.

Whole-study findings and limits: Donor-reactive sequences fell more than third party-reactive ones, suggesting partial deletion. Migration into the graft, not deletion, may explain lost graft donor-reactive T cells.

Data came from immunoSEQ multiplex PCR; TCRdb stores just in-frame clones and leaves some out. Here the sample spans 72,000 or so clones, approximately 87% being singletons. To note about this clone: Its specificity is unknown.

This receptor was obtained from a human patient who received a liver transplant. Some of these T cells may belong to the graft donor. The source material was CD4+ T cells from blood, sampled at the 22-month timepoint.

DNA of the CDR3: TGTGCCAGCTCACCTAGGGACAGGGCCACTGGAAACACCATATATTTT. Its protein is CASSPRDRATGNTIYF. The rearrangement links TRBV18 to TRBJ1-3, with 9 bases aligning to TRBD1. This CDR3 is 16 amino acids long. Trimming cost V 3 bases and J 2 bases; bases outside gene matches: 5. Germline CDR1 reads KGHSH; CDR2 reads LQKENI.